The 13 T cell receptor beta chains presented below share a single source sample, sequenced in a study of blood T cells in healthy people across ages. A second PCR of roughly 7 to 11 cycles used a sample-barcoded 5' primer and a J-beta primer mix. Each CDR3 protein is one row after TCRdb ran MiXCR on the 5' RACE reads. The sample lists about 1.5 million distinct CDR3 sequences; roughly 40% were seen once. The sample consisted of blood. The receptors originated from a woman under 30 in good health.

The gene calls are TRBV7-2 and TRBJ2-3; tentatively, D is TRBD1 (7 bases). V dropped 6 bases and J dropped 4 bases, with 17 bases sitting between them. The CDR3 has 15 residues. Germline loops: CDR1 SGHTA, CDR2 FQGNSA. Here the CDR3 DNA reads TGTGCCAGCAGTGGCGGGACAGAATTCTCAGATACGCAGTATTTT. Encoded protein: CASSGGTEFSDTQYF.

Only a few counts were recorded for this clonotype. This chain uses TRBV20-1 with TRBJ2-3, with 8 bases aligning to TRBD2. V gave up 3 bases and J gave up 2 bases; unmatched junction bases: 4. The CDR3 contains 14 residues. Germline CDR1 DFQATT, CDR2 SNEGSKA (reference sequence). For the CDR3, the DNA is TGCAGTGCTAGGGACGGGGGGGCCACAGATACGCAGTATTTT. This sequence encodes CSARDGGATDTQYF.

In the case of this clonotype: This may arise from a read error, as a much more abundant clone is one base away. V is TRBV20-1 and J is TRBJ1-2, with D possibly TRBD1 on 5 matching bases. This CDR3 is built from 13 residues. V shed 5 bases and J shed 1 base, with 11 bases lying between them. Germline V gene lookup returns CDR1 DFQATT and CDR2 SNEGSKA (reference sequence). CDR3 DNA sequence: TGCAGTGCTGGAGGCGACAGTAACTATGGCTACACCTTC. Encoded protein: CSAGGDSNYGYTF.

This clonotype has more than one count but fewer than ten. The chain has TRBV20-1 and TRBJ2-3; TRBD2 is a possible D gene (5 bases). V was trimmed by 5 bases and J by 9 bases, leaving 15 bases between them. This CDR3 contains 12 residues. CDR1 is DFQATT and CDR2 is SNEGSKA in the germline V gene (reference sequence). CDR3 amino acids: CSAGQLVDTQYF. CDR3 in DNA: TGCAGTGCTGGCCAACTAGTTGACACGCAGTATTTT.

The chain carries TRBV2 and TRBJ2-3, with D maybe TRBD2 (5 bases). This CDR3 has 17 residues. Trimming left V 2 bases short and J 2 bases short, with 17 bases between. CDR1 is SNHLY, CDR2 FYNNEI, per germline. CDR3 nucleotide sequence: TGTGCCAGCAGTGAACAGCCCGCGGGTCCAATCACAGATACGCAGTATTTT. It is translated as CASSEQPAGPITDTQYF. Combining the CDR3 with reference TRBV2 and TRBJ2-3 gives the whole variable domain EPEVTQTPSHQVTQMGQEVILRCVPISNHLYFYWYRQILGQKVEFLVSFYNNEISEKSEIFDDQFSVERPDGSNFTLKIRSTKLEDSAMYFCASSEQPAGPITDTQYFGPGTRLTVL.

A few counts support this clonotype. The chain is built from TRBV7-4 and TRBJ2-7; a possible D gene is TRBD2 (6 bases). V was shortened by 2 bases and J by 2 bases, with 10 bases between the two germline ends. CDR3 length equals 14 residues. Germline CDR1 and CDR2: SGHVT and SQSDAQ. CDR3 DNA: TGTGCCAGCAGCTTAAGACGGGAGCCCTACGAGCAGTACTTC. This encodes CASSLRREPYEQYF. Filled out from reference TRBV7-4 and TRBJ2-7, the complete variable domain reads GAGVSQSPRYKVAKRGRDVALRCDSISGHVTLYWYRQTLGQGSEVLTYSQSDAQRDKSGRPSGRFSAERPERSVSTLKIQRTEQGDSAVYLCASSLRREPYEQYFGPGTRLTVT.

This chain joins TRBV28 and TRBJ2-3; D unclear. V was trimmed by 5 bases and J by 0 bases, leaving 9 bases between them. The CDR3 contains 14 residues. Per germline, CDR1 MDHEN and CDR2 SYDVKM. The CDR3 region has the DNA TGTGCCAGCAGTACCTCTAGAAGCACAGATACGCAGTATTTT. This translates into CASSTSRSTDTQYF. The full variable domain, its missing parts supplied by reference TRBV28 and TRBJ2-3, is DVKVTQSSRYLVKRTGEKVFLECVQDMDHENMFWYRQDPGLGLRLIYFSYDVKMKEKGDIPEGYSVSREKKERFSLILESASTNQTSMYLCASSTSRSTDTQYFGPGTRLTVL.

This clonotype has a handful of counts. The J gene is TRBJ2-3, the V gene TRBV5-1; 7 positions match TRBD2. Germline assignment: CDR1 SGHRS and CDR2 YFSETQ. Trimming at V came to 4 bases and at J to 2 bases, leaving 4 bases not matched to a gene. The CDR3 covers 14 residues. CDR3 loop: CASSVSGDTDTQYF. CDR3 nucleotides: TGCGCCAGCAGCGTAAGCGGGGACACAGATACGCAGTATTTT.

This clonotype was detected ten times or more. This sequence joins TRBV11-2 and TRBJ2-1; 10 positions match TRBD2. This CDR3 contains 12 residues. The J segment lost 13 bases and the V segment lost 4 bases, leaving 4 bases of the junction unmatched. Looked up from germline, CDR1 is SGHAT and CDR2 is FQNNGV. CDR3 in amino acids: CASSSLAGEQFF. In DNA form, the CDR3 reads TGTGCCAGCAGCTCCCTAGCGGGAGAACAGTTCTTC. The whole variable domain, filled in from reference TRBV11-2 and TRBJ2-1, reads EAGVAQSPRYKIIEKRQSVAFWCNPISGHATLYWYQQILGQGPKLLIQFQNNGVVDDSQLPKDRFSAERLKGVDSTLKIQPAKLEDSAVYLCASSSLAGEQFFGPGTRLTVL.

This chain links TRBV20-1 with TRBJ1-2, with 9 nucleotides matching TRBD1. V trimming: 3 bases; J trimming: 8 bases; junction bases outside the gene matches: 10. Germline assignment: CDR1 DFQATT and CDR2 SNEGSKA (reference sequence). The CDR3 contains 14 residues. The CDR3 reads CSARPVTGGAGYTF. For the CDR3, the DNA is TGCAGTGCTAGGCCGGTAACAGGGGGCGCGGGCTACACCTTC.

The DNA for the CDR3 is TGCAGTGCTAGTCGACTAGCCCATAGCTCCTACGAGCAGTACTTC. As protein: CSASRLAHSSYEQYF. This chain links TRBV20-1 with TRBJ2-7; 7 nucleotides align to TRBD2. Germline assignment: CDR1 DFQATT and CDR2 SNEGSKA (reference sequence). J was trimmed by 0 bases and V by 3 bases; bases with no gene match: 8. The CDR3 is 15 amino acids.

The rearrangement joins TRBV7-9 to TRBJ1-2, with D unresolved. CDR1 and CDR2 from the germline V gene are SEHNR and FQNEAQ (reference sequence). Trimming took 1 base from V and 4 from J, leaving 13 bases between them. The CDR3 loop spans 15 amino acids. As DNA, the CDR3 is TGTGCCAGCAGCTTAGAATCGGCAGCGAGCTATGGCTACACCTTC. Protein product: CASSLESAASYGYTF.

This clonotype was recorded a few times. J is TRBJ2-3 and V is TRBV4-1; D is unresolved. CDR1 is MGHRA and CDR2 is YSYEKL in the germline V gene. The CDR3 is made up of 15 amino acids. Trimming removed 3 bases from V and 2 bases from J, with 12 bases in between. The CDR3 reads CASSQAALNTDTQYF. The CDR3 nucleotides read TGCGCCAGCAGCCAGGCGGCGTTAAACACAGATACGCAGTATTTT.